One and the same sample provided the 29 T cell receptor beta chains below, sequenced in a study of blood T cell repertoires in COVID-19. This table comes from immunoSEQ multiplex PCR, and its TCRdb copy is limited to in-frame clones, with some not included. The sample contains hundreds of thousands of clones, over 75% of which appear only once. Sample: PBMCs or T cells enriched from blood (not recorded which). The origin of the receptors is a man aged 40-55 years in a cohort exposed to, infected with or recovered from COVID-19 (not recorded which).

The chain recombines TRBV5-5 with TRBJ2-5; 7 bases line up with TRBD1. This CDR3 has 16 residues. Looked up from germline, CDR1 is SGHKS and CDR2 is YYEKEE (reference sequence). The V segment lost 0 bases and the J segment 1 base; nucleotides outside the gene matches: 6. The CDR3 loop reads CASSLALWDSQETQYF. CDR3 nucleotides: TGTGCCAGCAGCTTGGCATTATGGGACAGCCAAGAGACCCAGTACTTC.

In DNA, the CDR3 is TGTGTCAACCGGGACAGTGAACCACAAGAGACCCAGTACTTC. It specifies CVNRDSEPQETQYF. V and J are TRBV6-5 and TRBJ2-5; 7 bases match TRBD1. The germline CDR1 and CDR2 sequences are MNHEY and SVGAGI. This CDR3 spans 14 amino acids.

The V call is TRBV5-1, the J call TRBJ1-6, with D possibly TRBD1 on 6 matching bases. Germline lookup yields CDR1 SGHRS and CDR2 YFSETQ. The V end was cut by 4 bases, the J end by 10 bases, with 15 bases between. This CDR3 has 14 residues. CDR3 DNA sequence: TGCGCCAGCAGCCCGGGACAATATGGCTCACCCCTCCACTTT. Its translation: CASSPGQYGSPLHF.

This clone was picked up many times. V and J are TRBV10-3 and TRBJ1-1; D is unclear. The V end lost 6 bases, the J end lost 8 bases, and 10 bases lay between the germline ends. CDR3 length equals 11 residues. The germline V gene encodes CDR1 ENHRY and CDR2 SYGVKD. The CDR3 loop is CAIREDGEAFF. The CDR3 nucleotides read TGTGCCATCAGGGAAGACGGGGAAGCTTTCTTT.

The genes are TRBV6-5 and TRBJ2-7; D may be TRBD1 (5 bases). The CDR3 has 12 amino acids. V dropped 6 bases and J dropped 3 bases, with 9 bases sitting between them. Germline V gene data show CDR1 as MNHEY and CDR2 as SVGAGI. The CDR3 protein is CASSPTVYEQYF. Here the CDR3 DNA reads TGTGCCAGCAGCCCGACAGTCTACGAGCAGTACTTC.

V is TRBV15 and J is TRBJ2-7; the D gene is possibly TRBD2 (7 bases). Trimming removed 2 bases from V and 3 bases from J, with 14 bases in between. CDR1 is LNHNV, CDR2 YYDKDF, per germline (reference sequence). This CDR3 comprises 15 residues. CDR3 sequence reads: CATSRYTGRVYEQYF. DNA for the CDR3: TGTGCCACCAGCAGATACACAGGGAGGGTCTACGAGCAGTACTTC.

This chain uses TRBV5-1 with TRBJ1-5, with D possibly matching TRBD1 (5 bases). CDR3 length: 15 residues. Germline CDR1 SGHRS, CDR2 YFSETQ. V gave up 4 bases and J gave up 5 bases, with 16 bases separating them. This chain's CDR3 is CASSPGGGGDQPQHF. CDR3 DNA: TGCGCCAGCAGCCCCGGGGGAGGAGGAGATCAGCCCCAGCATTTT.

Here the CDR3 DNA reads TGTGCCAGCACCAAGGCGGGGGGGACTGGGGCCAACGTCCTGACTTTC. Its protein product is CASTKAGGTGANVLTF. V gene TRBV6-6 combines with J gene TRBJ2-6; 9 nucleotides match TRBD2. The V segment lost 7 bases and the J segment 2 bases; nucleotides outside the gene matches: 6. The CDR3 totals 16 residues. Per germline, CDR1 MNHNY and CDR2 SVGAGI (reference sequence).

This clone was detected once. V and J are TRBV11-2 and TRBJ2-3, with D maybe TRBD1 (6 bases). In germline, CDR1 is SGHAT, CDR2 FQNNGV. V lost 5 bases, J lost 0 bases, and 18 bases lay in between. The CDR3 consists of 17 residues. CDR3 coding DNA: TGTGCCAGCAGCGCTAGGGGGTCGGGCGGGAGCACAGATACGCAGTATTTT. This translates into CASSARGSGGSTDTQYF.

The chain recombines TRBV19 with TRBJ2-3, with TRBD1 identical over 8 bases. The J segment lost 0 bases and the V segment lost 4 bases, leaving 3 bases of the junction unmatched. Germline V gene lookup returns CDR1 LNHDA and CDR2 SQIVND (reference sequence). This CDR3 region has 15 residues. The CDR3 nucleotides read TGTGCCAGTAGTAAGACAGGGGTCAGCACAGATACGCAGTATTTT. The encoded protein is CASSKTGVSTDTQYF.

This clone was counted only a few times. CDR3 coding DNA: TGTGCCAGCAGCCCGAGGGTAGCGGCTAGCACAGATACGCAGTATTTT. The encoded protein is CASSPRVAASTDTQYF. The chain is built from TRBV7-6 and TRBJ2-3; the D gene is possibly TRBD2 (6 bases). This CDR3 comprises 16 residues. V was pared by 5 bases and J by 0 bases, with 15 bases between. The germline CDR1 and CDR2 sequences are SGHVS and FNYEAQ.

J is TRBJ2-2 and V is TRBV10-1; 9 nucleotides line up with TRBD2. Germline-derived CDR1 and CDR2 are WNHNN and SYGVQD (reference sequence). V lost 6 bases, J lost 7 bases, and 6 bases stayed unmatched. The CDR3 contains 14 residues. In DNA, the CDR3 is TGCGCCAGCAGGGCTAGCGGGAATAACGGGGAGCTGTTTTTT. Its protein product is CASRASGNNGELFF.

The CDR3, as DNA: TGCGCCAGCAGCGGCGGGGCCGACTACAATGAGCAGTTCTTC. It translates to CASSGGADYNEQFF. The chain is built from TRBV5-1 and TRBJ2-1; maybe TRBD2 (6 bases). V lost 4 bases, J lost 3 bases, and 11 bases lay in between. This CDR3 spans 14 amino acids. Germline V CDR1 and CDR2: SGHRS, YFSETQ.

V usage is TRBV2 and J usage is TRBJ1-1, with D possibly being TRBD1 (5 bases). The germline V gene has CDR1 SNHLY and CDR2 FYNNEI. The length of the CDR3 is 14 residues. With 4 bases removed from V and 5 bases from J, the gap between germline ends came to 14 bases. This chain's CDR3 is CASSGSGLLTEAFF. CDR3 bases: TGTGCCAGCAGTGGTTCAGGGTTATTGACTGAAGCTTTCTTT.

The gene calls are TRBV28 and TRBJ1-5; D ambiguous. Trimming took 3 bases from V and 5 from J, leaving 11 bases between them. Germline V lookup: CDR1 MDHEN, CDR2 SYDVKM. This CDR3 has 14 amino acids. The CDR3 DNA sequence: TGTGCCAGCAGTTTGGCCCGTTTCCATCAGCCCCAGCATTTT. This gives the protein CASSLARFHQPQHF.

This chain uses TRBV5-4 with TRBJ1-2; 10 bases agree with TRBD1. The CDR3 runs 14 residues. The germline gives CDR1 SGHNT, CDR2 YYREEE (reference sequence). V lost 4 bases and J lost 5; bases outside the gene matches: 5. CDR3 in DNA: TGTGCCAGCAGCAACCGGGACAGGGGATATGGCTACACCTTC. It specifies CASSNRDRGYGYTF.

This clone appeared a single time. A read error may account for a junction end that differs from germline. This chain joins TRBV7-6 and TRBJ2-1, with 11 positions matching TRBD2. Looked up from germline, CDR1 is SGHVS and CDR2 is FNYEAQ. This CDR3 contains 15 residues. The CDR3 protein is CASRLGTSGYNEQFF. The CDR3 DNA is TGTGCCAGCAGATTAGGGACTAGCGGCTACAATGAGCAGTTCTTC.

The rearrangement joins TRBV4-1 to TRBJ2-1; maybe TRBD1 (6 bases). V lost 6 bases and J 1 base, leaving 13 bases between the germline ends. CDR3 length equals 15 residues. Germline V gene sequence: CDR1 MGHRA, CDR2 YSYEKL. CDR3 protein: CASSQKGESYNEQFF. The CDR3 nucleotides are TGCGCCAGCAGTCAGAAGGGGGAATCCTACAATGAGCAGTTCTTC.

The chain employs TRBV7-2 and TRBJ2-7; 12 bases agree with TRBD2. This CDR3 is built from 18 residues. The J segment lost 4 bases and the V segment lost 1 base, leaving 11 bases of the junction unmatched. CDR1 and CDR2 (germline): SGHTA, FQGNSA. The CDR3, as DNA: TGTGCCAGCAGCTTAGTGGGGACTAGCGGGCCAACAGTATACGAGCAGTACTTC. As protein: CASSLVGTSGPTVYEQYF. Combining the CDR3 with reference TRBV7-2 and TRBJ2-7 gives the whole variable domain GAGVSQSPSNKVTEKGKDVELRCDPISGHTALYWYRQSLGQGLEFLIYFQGNSAPDKSGLPSDRFSAERTGGSVSTLTIQRTQQEDSAVYLCASSLVGTSGPTVYEQYFGPGTRLTVT.

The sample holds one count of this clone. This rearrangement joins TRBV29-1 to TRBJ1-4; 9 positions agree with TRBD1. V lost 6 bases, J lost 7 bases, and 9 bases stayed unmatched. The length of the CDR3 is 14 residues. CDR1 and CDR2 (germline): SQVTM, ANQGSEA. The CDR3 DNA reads TGCAGCGTAGCCCGACAGGGGGGGACTGAAAAACTGTTTTTT. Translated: CSVARQGGTEKLFF.

The CDR3 DNA reads as TGTGCCAGCAGCTTGGACAGGGGAGGCTATGGCTACACCTTC. Protein sequence: CASSLDRGGYGYTF. The chain uses TRBV5-8 and TRBJ1-2, with 7 nucleotides matching TRBD1. The germline gives CDR1 SGHTS, CDR2 YDEGEE. The CDR3 is made up of 14 amino acids. Trimming cost V 0 bases and J 4 bases; bases outside gene matches: 3.

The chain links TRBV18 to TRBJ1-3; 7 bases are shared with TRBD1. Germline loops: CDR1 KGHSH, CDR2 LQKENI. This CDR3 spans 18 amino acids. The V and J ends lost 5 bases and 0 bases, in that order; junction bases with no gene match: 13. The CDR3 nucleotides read TGTGCCAGCTCAATAACAGGGGCCCCCTTCAGCTCTGGAAACACCATATATTTT. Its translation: CASSITGAPFSSGNTIYF.

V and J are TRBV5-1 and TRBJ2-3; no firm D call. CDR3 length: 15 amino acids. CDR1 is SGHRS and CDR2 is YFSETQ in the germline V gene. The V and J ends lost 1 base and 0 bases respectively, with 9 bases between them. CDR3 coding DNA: TGCGCCAGCAGCTTGATAGATTCTAGCACAGATACGCAGTATTTT. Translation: CASSLIDSSTDTQYF.

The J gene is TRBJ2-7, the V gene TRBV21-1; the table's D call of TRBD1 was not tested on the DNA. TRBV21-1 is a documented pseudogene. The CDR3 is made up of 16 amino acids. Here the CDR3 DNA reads TGTGCCAGCAGCAAAAGTCTGTGGACAGAGACCTACGAGCAGTACTTC. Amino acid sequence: CASSKSLWTETYEQYF.

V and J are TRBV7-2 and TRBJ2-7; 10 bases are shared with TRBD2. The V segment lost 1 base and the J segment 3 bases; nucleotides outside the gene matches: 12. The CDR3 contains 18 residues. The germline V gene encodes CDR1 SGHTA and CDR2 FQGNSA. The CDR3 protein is CASSLGGPSSGRIYEQYF. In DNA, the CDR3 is TGTGCCAGCAGCTTAGGGGGGCCGTCTAGCGGGAGAATCTACGAGCAGTACTTC.

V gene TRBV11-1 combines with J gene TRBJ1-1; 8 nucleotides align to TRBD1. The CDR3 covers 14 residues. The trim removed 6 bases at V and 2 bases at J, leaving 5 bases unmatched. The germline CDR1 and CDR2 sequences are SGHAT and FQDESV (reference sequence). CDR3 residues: CASSRQGTNTEAFF. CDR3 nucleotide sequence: TGTGCCAGCAGTCGACAGGGGACAAACACTGAAGCTTTCTTT.

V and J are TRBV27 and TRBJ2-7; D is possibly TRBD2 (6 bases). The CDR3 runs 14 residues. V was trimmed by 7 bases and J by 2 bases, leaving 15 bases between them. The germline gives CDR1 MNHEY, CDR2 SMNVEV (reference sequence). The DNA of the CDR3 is TGTGCCAGCACGCAACTCGGGAGTCCCTACGAGCAGTACTTC. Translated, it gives CASTQLGSPYEQYF.

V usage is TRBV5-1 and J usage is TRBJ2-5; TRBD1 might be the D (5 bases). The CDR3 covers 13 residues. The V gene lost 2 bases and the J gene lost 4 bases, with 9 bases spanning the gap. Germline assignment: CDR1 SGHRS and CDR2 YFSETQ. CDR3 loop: CASSFPQGETQYF. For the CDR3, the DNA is TGCGCCAGCAGCTTCCCTCAGGGAGAGACCCAGTACTTC.

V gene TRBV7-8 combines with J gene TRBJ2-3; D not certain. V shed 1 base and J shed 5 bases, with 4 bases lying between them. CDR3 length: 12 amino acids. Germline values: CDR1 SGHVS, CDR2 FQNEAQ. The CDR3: CASSLGVDTQYF. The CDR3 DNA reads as TGTGCCAGCAGCTTAGGAGTAGATACGCAGTATTTT.